What follows are 10 T cell receptor beta chains derived from one specimen sequenced in a study of T-cell memory formation after mild COVID-19. MiXCR, applied by TCRdb to the 5' RACE reads, yields one record per CDR3 protein. The table includes around 160,000 distinct CDR3 sequences, roughly 10% detected once. The sequenced sample was PBMCs or a T cell subset sorted from them (not recorded which). The source is a man between 18 and 29 years old who had mild COVID-19 (a few samples of this study predate the infection). Cell type and time point are not known.

This clonotype was observed many times. The chain uses TRBV7-9 and TRBJ1-1; D is undetermined. Germline loops: CDR1 SEHNR, CDR2 FQNEAQ (reference sequence). CDR3 length: 13 amino acids. The ends were cut back, 0 bases at V and 1 base at J, with 3 bases in the middle. Here the CDR3 DNA reads TGTGCCAGCAGCTTAGCAGAGAACACTGAAGCTTTCTTT. It yields the protein CASSLAENTEAFF.

A few counts support this clonotype. It may be a read error: a sequence one base away is much more abundant. The chain employs TRBV9 and TRBJ1-2; D unresolved. Germline V gene lookup returns CDR1 SGDLS and CDR2 YYNGEE. CDR3 length: 11 residues. Trimming left V 6 bases short and J 8 bases short, with 11 bases between. CDR3 protein: CASNGYPGYTF. The CDR3 coding sequence is TGTGCCAGCAACGGTTACCCAGGCTACACCTTC.

This clonotype was counted once. An end of the junction does not agree with germline; a read error may underlie this. The chain links TRBV5-1 to TRBJ1-1; weak D call: TRBD1 (5 bases). Germline CDR1 is SGHRS and CDR2 is YFSETQ. The CDR3 has 15 residues. The CDR3 spells CSSSVQGPMNTEAFF. CDR3 nucleotides: TGCTCCAGCAGCGTTCAGGGTCCCATGAACACTGAAGCTTTCTTT. Full variable domain (rest looked up from reference TRBV5-1 and TRBJ1-1): KAGVTQTPRYLIKTRGQQVTLSCSPISGHRSVSWYQQTPGQGLQFLFEYFSETQRNKGNFPGRFSGRQFSNSRSEMNVSTLELGDSALYLCSSSVQGPMNTEAFFGQGTRLTVV.

The chain links TRBV2 to TRBJ2-2; 7 positions agree with TRBD1. J lost 4 bases, V lost 9 bases, and 5 bases had no gene match. Germline V lookup: CDR1 SNHLY, CDR2 FYNNEI. There are 13 residues in the CDR3. CDR3 bases: TGTGCCAGACGGACAGGCCTCACCGGGGAGCTGTTTTTT. Amino acid sequence: CARRTGLTGELFF.

This clonotype was counted at least ten times. This chain connects TRBV6-2 or TRBV6-3 to TRBJ2-1; TRBD1 matches at 8 bases. Trimming took 7 bases from V and 0 from J; bases not matched to a gene: 11. The CDR3 is made up of 17 amino acids. In germline, CDR1 is MNHEY, CDR2 SVGEGT. CDR3 protein: CASTDKDRVSSYNEQFF. The CDR3 coding sequence is TGTGCCAGCACCGATAAGGACAGGGTGAGCTCCTACAATGAGCAGTTCTTC.

This clonotype came up a few times. This rearrangement joins TRBV5-4 to TRBJ2-7; a possible D gene is TRBD2 (5 bases). The V gene lost 3 bases and the J gene lost 12 bases, with 16 bases spanning the gap. CDR3 length: 12 amino acids. In germline, CDR1 is SGHNT, CDR2 YYREEE (reference sequence). The CDR3 here is CASSSPGVGAYF. Written as DNA, the CDR3 is TGTGCCAGCAGCTCCCCCGGGGTCGGTGCGTACTTC.

V usage is TRBV7-8 and J usage is TRBJ1-2; TRBD1 agrees at 9 bases. The CDR3 has 15 amino acids. CDR1 and CDR2 (germline): SGHVS, FQNEAQ. V was clipped by 4 bases and J by 4 bases; unmatched bases: 7. The CDR3, as DNA: TGTGCCAGCAGCTCCGCCCCACAGGGGGCCTATGGCTACACCTTC. Its protein product is CASSSAPQGAYGYTF.

This clonotype was picked up a small number of times. The genes are TRBV20-1 and TRBJ2-5; 7 positions match TRBD2. This CDR3 has 14 amino acids. The germline V gene encodes CDR1 DFQATT and CDR2 SNEGSKA (reference sequence). Trimming at V came to 4 bases and at J to 5 bases, leaving 10 bases not matched to a gene. In DNA, the CDR3 is TGCAGTGCTAACTTGGGGGGGACTACGGAGACCCAGTACTTC. Protein product: CSANLGGTTETQYF.

V usage is TRBV9 and J usage is TRBJ2-2; 11 bases map to TRBD2. CDR3 length: 15 residues. Trimming at V came to 6 bases and at J to 1 base, leaving 2 bases not matched to a gene. Looked up from germline, CDR1 is SGDLS and CDR2 is YYNGEE. The CDR3 is CASTLAGGNTGELFF. CDR3 sequence (DNA): TGTGCCAGCACCCTAGCGGGGGGGAACACCGGGGAGCTGTTTTTT.

This clonotype came up a few times. The chain couples TRBV4-3 to TRBJ2-1, with D possibly TRBD1 on 5 matching bases. The germline CDR1 and CDR2 sequences are LGHNA and YSLEER. Deletions cut 0 bases from V and 9 bases from J, with 9 bases between. CDR3 length: 13 residues. Written as DNA, the CDR3 is TGCGCCAGCAGCCAAGAGGGGCGTGGTGAGCAGTTCTTC. As protein: CASSQEGRGEQFF.